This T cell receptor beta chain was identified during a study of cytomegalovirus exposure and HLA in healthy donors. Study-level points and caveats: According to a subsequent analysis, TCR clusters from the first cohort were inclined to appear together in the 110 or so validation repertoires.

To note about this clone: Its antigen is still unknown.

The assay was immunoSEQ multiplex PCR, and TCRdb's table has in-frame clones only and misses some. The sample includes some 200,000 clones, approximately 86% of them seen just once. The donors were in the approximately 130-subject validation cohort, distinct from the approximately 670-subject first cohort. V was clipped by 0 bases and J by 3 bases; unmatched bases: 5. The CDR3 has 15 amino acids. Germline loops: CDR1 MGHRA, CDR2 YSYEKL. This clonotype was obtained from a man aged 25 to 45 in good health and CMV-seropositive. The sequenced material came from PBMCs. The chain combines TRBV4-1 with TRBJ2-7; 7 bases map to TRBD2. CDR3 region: CASSQDGWTSYEQYF. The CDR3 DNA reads TGCGCCAGCAGCCAAGATGGGTGGACTAGCTACGAGCAGTACTTC.